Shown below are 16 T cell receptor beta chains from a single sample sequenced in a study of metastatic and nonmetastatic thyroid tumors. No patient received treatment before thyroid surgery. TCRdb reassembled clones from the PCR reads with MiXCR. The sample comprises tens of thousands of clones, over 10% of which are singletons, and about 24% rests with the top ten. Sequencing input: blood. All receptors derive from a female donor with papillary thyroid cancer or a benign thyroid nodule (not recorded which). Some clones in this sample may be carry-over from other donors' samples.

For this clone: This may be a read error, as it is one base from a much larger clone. Written as DNA, the CDR3 is TGTGCCAGCTCACCCACGGACAGCTTCTATGGCTGCACCTTC. Translation: CASSPTDSFYGCTF. V gene TRBV18 combines with J gene TRBJ1-2; D may be TRBD1 (6 bases). This CDR3 has 14 residues. The germline V gene has CDR1 KGHSH and CDR2 LQKENI.

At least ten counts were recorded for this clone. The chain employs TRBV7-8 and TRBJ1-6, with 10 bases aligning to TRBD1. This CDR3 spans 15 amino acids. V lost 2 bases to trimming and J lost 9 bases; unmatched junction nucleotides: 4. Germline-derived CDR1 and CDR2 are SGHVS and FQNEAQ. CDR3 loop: CASSLTGTGVSPLHF. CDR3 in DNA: TGTGCCAGCAGCTTAACCGGGACAGGGGTTTCACCCCTCCACTTT.

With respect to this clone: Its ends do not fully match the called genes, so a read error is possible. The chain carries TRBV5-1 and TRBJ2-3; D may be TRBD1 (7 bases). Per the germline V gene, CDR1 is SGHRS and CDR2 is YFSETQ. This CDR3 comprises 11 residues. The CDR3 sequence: CASSPGGSVDF. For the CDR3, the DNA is TGCGCCAGCAGCCCAGGGGGGAGTGTGGATTTT.

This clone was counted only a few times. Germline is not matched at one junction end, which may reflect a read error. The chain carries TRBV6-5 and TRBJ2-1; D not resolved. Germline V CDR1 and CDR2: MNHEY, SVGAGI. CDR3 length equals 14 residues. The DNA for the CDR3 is TGTGCCAGCAGTTACGATTGGCTAAACAATGAGCATTTCTTC. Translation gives CASSYDWLNNEHFF.

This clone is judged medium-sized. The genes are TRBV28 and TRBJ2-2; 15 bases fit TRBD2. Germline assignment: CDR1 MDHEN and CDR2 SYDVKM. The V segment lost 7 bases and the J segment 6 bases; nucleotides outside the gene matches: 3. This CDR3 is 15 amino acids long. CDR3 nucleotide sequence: TGTGCCAGCACGGGACTAGCGGGAGGTCCCGGGGAGCTGTTTTTT. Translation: CASTGLAGGPGELFF.

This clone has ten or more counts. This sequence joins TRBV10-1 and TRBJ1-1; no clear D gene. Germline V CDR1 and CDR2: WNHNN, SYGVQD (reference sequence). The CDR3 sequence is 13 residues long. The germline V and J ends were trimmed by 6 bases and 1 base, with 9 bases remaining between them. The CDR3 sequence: CASSKLQNTEAFF. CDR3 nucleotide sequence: TGCGCCAGCAGCAAGCTACAGAACACTGAAGCTTTCTTT.

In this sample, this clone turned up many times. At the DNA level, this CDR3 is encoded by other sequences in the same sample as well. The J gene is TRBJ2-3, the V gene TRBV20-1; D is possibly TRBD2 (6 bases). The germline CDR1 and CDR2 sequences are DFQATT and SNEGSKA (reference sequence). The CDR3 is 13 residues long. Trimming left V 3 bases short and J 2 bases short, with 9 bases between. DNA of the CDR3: TGCAGTGCTAGCCGGGAGACCACAGATACGCAGTATTTT. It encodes CSASRETTDTQYF.

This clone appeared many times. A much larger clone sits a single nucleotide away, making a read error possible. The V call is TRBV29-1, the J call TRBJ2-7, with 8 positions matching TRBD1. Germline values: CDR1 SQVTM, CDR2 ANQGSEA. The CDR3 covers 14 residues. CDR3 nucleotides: TGCGGCGTGACCGGGACAGGCAATCTCAGGGAGCAGTACTTC. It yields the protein CGVTGTGNLREQYF.

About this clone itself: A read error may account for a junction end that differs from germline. The CDR3 region has the DNA TGTGCCAGCAGCCAGGGGGTCTCTGGGGCCAACTTCCTTACTTTC. Residues: CASSQGVSGANFLTF. The chain links TRBV3-1 to TRBJ2-6; tentatively, D is TRBD1 or TRBD2 (5 bases each). CDR3 length equals 15 residues. Germline CDR1 is LGHDT and CDR2 is YNNKEL (reference sequence).

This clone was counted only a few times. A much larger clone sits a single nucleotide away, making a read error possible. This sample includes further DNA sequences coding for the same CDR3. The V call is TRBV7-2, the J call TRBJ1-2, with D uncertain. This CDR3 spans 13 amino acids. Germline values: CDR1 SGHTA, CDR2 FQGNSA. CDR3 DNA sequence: TGCGCCAGCAACGCGTTCGGTCCGAATGGCTACACCTTC. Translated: CASNAFGPNGYTF.

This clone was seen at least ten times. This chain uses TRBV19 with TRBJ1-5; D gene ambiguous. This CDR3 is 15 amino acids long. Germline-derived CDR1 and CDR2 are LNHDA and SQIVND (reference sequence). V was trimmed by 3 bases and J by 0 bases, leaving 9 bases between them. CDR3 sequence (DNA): TGTGCCAGTAGTATGGGTGGGTATAGCAATCAGCCCCAGCATTTT. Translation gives CASSMGGYSNQPQHF.

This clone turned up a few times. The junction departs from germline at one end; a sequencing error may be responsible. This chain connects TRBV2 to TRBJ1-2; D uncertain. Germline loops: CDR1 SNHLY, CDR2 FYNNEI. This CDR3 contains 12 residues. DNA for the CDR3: TGTGTCAGCACCAGCTCGGGAGTCGGCTACACCTTC. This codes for CVSTSSGVGYTF.

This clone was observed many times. As DNA, the CDR3 is TGTGCCAGCAGCCAAGAGGCCCCTAGAGAAGCTTTCTTT. It translates to CASSQEAPREAFF. The chain has TRBV3-1 and TRBJ1-1; D gene ambiguous. Germline values: CDR1 LGHDT, CDR2 YNNKEL (reference sequence). There are 13 residues in the CDR3. Trimming cost V 0 bases and J 8 bases, with 10 bases left between them.

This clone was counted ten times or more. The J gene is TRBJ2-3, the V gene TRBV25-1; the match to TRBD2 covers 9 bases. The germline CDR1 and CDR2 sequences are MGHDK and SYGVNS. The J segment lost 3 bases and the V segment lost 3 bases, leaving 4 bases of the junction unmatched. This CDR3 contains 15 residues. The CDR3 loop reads CASSDSGGITDTQYF. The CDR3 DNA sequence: TGTGCCAGCAGTGACAGCGGGGGGATTACAGATACGCAGTATTTT.

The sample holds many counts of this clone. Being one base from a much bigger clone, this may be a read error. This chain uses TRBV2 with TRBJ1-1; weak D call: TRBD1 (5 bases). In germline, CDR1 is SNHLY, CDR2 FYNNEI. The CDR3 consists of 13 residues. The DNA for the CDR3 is TGTGTCAGCAACCTGGGGCAGAACACTGAAGCTTTCTTT. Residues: CVSNLGQNTEAFF.

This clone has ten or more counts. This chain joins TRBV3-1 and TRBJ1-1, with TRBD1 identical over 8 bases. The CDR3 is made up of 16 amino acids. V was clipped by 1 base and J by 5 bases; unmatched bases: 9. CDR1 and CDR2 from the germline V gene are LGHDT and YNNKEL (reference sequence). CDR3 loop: CASSQGGDRIDTEAFF. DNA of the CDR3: TGTGCCAGCAGCCAAGGGGGGGACAGGATTGATACTGAAGCTTTCTTT.